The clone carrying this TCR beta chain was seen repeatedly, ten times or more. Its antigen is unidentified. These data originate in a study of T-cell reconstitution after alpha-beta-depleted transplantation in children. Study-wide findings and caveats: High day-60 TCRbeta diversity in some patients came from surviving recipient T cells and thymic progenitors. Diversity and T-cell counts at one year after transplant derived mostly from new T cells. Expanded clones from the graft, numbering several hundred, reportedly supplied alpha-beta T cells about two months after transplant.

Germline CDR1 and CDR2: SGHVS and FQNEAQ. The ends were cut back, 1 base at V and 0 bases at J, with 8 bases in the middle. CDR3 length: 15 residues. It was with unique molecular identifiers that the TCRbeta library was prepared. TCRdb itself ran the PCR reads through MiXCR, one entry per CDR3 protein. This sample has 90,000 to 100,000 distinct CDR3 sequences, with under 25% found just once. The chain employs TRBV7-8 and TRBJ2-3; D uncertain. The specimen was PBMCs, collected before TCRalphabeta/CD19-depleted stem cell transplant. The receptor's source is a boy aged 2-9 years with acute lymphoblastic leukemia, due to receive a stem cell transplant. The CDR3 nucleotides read TGTGCCAGCAGCTTAGTATCCTTAAGCACAGATACGCAGTATTTT. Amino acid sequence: CASSLVSLSTDTQYF. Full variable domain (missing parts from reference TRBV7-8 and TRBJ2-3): GAGVSQSPRYKVAKRGQDVALRCDPISGHVSLFWYQQALGQGPEFLTYFQNEAQLDKSGLPSDRFFAERPEGSVSTLKIQRTQQEDSAVYLCASSLVSLSTDTQYFGPGTRLTVL.